This TCR beta chain came from a study of cytomegalovirus exposure and HLA in healthy donors. Whole-study findings and limits: A few chains tied to CMV proved CMV antigen-specific in vitro. Later, an analysis showed that TCR beta chains associated with HLA were more clonally expanded than others that were equally common. Prior analysis indicated that the majority of TCR beta V segments exhibited productivity approximately 87% or approximately 30% of the time. Later analysis suggested most CMV-associated TCR beta chains were HLA-restricted.

With respect to this clone: Its antigen is not identified.

Primers: 60 Vbeta forward and 13 Jbeta reverse. Here immunoSEQ multiplex PCR was the method, and the copy in TCRdb shows in-frame clones only, minus some. This table holds some 240,000 clones, around four fifths found once. V gave up 2 bases and J gave up 7 bases; unmatched junction bases: 1. The CDR3 is made up of 14 amino acids. From germline, CDR1 is SGHRS and CDR2 YFSETQ. The sequenced material came from PBMCs. This chain connects TRBV5-1 to TRBJ1-4; 11 nucleotides line up with TRBD1. The TCR comes from a male donor in good health and CMV-seronegative. The CDR3 reads CASSLGTGGEKLFF. The CDR3 coding sequence is TGCGCCAGCAGCTTAGGGACAGGGGGTGAAAAACTGTTTTTT.